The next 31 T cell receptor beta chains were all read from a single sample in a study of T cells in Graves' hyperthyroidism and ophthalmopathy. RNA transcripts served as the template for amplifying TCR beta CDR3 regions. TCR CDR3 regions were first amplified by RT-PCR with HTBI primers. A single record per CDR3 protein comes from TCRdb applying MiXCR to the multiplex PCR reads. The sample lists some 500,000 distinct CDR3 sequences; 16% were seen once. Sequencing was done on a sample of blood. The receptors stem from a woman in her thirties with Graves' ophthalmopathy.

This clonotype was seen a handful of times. The CDR3, as DNA: TGCGCCAGCAGCCCCTTCGGGGGGGCTCGCACAGATACGCAGTATTTT. It codes for CASSPFGGARTDTQYF. The chain couples TRBV5-1 to TRBJ2-3, with TRBD2 matching over 8 bases. This CDR3 has 16 amino acids. CDR1 SGHRS and CDR2 YFSETQ come from the germline V gene. The J segment lost 1 base and the V segment lost 4 bases, leaving 8 bases of the junction unmatched. The full variable domain, completed using reference TRBV5-1 and TRBJ2-3, is KAGVTQTPRYLIKTRGQQVTLSCSPISGHRSVSWYQQTPGQGLQFLFEYFSETQRNKGNFPGRFSGRQFSNSRSEMNVSTLELGDSALYLCASSPFGGARTDTQYFGPGTRLTVL.

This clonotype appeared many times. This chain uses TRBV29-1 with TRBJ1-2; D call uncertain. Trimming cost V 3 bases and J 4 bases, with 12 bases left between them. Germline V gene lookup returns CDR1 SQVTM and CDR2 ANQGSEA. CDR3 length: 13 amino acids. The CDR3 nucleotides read TGCAGCGTTGAGCAGGACCCCTCCTATGGCTACACCTTC. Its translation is CSVEQDPSYGYTF.

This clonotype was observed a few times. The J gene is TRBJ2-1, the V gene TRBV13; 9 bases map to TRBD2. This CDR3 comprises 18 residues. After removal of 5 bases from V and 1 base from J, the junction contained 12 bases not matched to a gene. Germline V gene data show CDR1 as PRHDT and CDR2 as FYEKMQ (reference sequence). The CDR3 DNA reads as TGTGCCAGCAGCCTCCAGCGGGAGGACCATAAATCCTACAATGAGCAGTTCTTC. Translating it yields CASSLQREDHKSYNEQFF.

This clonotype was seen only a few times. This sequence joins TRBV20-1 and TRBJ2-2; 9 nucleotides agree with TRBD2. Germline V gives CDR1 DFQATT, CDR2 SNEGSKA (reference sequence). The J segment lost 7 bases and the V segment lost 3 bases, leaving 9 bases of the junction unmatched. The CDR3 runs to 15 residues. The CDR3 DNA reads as TGCAGTGCTAGGCGCTTAGCGGGAGTGAACGGGGAGCTGTTTTTT. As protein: CSARRLAGVNGELFF.

CDR3 DNA: TGTGCCAGCAGCTTGGGCGAGAGGGATGAGCAGTTCTTC. This gives the protein CASSLGERDEQFF. The genes are TRBV5-6 and TRBJ2-1; tentatively, D is TRBD2 (5 bases). V was pared by 0 bases and J by 8 bases, with 9 bases between. This CDR3 is 13 amino acids long. From germline, CDR1 is SGHDT and CDR2 YYEEEE. Drawing the rest from reference TRBV5-6 and TRBJ2-1, the complete variable domain is DAGVTQSPTHLIKTRGQQVTLRCSPKSGHDTVSWYQQALGQGPQFIFQYYEEEERQRGNFPDRFSGHQFPNYSSELNVNALLLGDSALYLCASSLGERDEQFFGPGTRLTVL.

The CDR3 DNA reads TGTGCCAGCAGCATAGGGACTAGCGGTGGGTACGAGCAGTACTTC. Protein: CASSIGTSGGYEQYF. The chain joins TRBV5-8 to TRBJ2-7; 11 bases fit TRBD2. This CDR3 has 15 amino acids. Looked up from germline, CDR1 is SGHTS and CDR2 is YDEGEE. After removal of 4 bases from V and 4 bases from J, the junction contained 7 bases not matched to a gene.

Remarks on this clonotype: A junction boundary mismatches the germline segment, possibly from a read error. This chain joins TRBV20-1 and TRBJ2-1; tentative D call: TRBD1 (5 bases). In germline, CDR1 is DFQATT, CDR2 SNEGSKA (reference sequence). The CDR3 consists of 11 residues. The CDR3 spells CSAQRYRSFIF. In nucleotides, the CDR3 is TGCAGTGCACAGAGGTACAGGTCCTTCATCTTC.

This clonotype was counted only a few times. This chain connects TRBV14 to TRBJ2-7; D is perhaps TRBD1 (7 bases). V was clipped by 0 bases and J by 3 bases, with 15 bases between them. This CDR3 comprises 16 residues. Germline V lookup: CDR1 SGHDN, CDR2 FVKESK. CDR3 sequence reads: CASSQDWGTAGYEQYF. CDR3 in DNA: TGTGCCAGCAGCCAAGATTGGGGGACAGCGGGCTACGAGCAGTACTTC. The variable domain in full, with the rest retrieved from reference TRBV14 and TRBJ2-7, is EAGVTQFPSHSVIEKGQTVTLRCDPISGHDNLYWYRRVMGKEIKFLLHFVKESKQDESGMPNNRFLAERTGGTYSTLKVQPAELEDSGVYFCASSQDWGTAGYEQYFGPGTRLTVT.

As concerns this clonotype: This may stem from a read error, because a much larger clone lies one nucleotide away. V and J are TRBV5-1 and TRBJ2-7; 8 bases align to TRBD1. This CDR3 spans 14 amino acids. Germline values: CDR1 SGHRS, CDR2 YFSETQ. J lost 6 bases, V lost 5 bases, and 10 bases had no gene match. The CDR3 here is CASRIRTGPCEQYF. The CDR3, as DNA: TGCGCCAGCAGGATCCGGACAGGGCCCTGCGAGCAGTACTTC.

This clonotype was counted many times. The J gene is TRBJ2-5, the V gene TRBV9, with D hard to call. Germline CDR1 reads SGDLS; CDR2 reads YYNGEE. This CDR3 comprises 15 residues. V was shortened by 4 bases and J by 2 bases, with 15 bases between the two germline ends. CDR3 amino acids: CASSTYSGVQETQYF. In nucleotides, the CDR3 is TGTGCCAGCAGCACCTATAGTGGGGTACAAGAGACCCAGTACTTC.

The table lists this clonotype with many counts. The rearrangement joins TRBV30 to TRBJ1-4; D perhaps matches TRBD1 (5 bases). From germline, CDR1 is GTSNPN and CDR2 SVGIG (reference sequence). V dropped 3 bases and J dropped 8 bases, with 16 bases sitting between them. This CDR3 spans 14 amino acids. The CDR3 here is CAWSVRVIGEKLFF. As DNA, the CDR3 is TGTGCCTGGAGCGTCAGGGTAATAGGGGAAAAACTGTTTTTT.

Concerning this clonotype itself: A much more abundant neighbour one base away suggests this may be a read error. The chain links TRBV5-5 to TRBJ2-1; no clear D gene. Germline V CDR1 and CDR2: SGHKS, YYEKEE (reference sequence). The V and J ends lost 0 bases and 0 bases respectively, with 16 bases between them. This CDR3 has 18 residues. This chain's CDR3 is CASSLDLAAHNSYNEQFF. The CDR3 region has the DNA TGTGCCAGCAGCTTGGATCTCGCCGCACATAACTCCTACAATGAGCAGTTCTTC.

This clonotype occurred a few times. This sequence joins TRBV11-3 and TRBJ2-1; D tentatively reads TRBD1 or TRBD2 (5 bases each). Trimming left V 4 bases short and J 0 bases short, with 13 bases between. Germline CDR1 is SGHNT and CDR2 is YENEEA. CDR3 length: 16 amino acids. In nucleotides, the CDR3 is TGTGCCAGCAGCTCCGACAGCGGAAGCTCCTACAATGAGCAGTTCTTC. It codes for CASSSDSGSSYNEQFF.

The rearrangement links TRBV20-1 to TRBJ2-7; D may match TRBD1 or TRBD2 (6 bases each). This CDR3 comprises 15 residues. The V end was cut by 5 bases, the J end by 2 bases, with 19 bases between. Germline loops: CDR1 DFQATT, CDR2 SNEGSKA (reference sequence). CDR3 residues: CSADRGVKLTYEQYF. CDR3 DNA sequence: TGCAGTGCTGATAGGGGGGTTAAGCTTACCTACGAGCAGTACTTC.

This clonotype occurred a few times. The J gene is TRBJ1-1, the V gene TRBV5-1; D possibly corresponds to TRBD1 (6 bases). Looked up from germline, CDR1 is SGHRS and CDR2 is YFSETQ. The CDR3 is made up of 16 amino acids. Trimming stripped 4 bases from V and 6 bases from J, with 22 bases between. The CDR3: CASSAGGGLGGAEAFF. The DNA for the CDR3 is TGCGCCAGCAGCGCTGGAGGGGGTTTGGGGGGTGCTGAAGCTTTCTTT.

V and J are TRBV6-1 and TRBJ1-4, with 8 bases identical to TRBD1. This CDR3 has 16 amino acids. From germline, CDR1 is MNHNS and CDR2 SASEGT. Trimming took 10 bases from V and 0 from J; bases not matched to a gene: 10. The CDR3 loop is CATSFGQGATNEKLFF. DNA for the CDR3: TGTGCCACCTCTTTCGGACAGGGTGCAACTAATGAAAAACTGTTTTTT.

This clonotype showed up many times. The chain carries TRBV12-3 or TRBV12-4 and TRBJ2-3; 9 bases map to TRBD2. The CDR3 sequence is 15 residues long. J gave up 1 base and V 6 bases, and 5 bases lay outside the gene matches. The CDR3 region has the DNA TGTGCCAGCAGGGATTGGACTAGCGGCACAGATACGCAGTATTTT. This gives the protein CASRDWTSGTDTQYF.

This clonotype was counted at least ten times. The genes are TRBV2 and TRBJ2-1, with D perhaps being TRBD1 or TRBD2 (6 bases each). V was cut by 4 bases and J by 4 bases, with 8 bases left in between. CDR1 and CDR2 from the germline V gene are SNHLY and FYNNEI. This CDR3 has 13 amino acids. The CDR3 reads CASSGGGYNEQFF. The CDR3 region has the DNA TGTGCCAGCAGTGGAGGGGGGTACAATGAGCAGTTCTTC.

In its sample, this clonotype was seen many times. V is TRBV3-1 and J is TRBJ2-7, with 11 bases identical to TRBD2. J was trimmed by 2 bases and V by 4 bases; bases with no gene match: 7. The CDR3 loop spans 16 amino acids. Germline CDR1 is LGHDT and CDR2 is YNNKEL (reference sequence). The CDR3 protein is CASSLHTSGGPYEQYF. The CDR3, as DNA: TGTGCCAGCAGCCTTCATACTAGCGGGGGACCCTACGAGCAGTACTTC.

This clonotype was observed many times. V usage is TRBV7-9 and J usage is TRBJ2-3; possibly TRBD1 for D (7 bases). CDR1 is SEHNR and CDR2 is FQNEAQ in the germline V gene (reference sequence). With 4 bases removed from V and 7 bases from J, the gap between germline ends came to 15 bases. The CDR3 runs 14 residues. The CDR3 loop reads CASSYSQGRNTQYF. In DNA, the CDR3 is TGTGCCAGCAGCTACTCACAGGGGAGGAATACGCAGTATTTT.

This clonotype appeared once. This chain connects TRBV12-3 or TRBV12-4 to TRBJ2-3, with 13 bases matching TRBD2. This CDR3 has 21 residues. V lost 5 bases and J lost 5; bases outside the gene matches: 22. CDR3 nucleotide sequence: TGTGCCAGCAGTCAAGCGAGTTCTACTAGCGGGAGGGCCAATAGGTTAGATACGCAGTATTTT. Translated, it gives CASSQASSTSGRANRLDTQYF.

The CDR3 is CSARSLGDTGELFF. The DNA for the CDR3 is TGCAGTGCTAGATCGTTAGGGGACACCGGGGAGCTGTTTTTT. The V gene is TRBV20-1, the J gene TRBJ2-2, with D perhaps matching TRBD1 (5 bases). The CDR3 totals 14 residues. Deletions cut 2 bases from V and 3 bases from J, with 10 bases between. From germline, CDR1 is DFQATT and CDR2 SNEGSKA (reference sequence).

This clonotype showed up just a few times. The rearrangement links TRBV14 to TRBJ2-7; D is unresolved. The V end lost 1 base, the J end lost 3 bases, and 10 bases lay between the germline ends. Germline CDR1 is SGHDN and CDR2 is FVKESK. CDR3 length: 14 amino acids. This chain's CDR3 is CASSQGPYVYEQYF. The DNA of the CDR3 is TGTGCCAGCAGCCAAGGCCCGTATGTCTACGAGCAGTACTTC.

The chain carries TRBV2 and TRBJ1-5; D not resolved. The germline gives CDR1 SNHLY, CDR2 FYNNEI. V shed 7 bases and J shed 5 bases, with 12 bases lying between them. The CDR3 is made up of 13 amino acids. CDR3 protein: CASMERVYQPQHF. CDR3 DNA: TGTGCCAGCATGGAACGGGTATATCAGCCCCAGCATTTT.

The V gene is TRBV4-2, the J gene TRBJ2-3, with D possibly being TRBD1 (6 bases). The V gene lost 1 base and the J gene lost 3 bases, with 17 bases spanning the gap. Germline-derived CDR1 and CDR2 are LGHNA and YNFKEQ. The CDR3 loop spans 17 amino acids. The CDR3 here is CASSQVTHQGITDTQYF. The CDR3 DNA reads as TGTGCCAGCAGCCAAGTCACCCACCAGGGGATAACAGATACGCAGTATTTT.

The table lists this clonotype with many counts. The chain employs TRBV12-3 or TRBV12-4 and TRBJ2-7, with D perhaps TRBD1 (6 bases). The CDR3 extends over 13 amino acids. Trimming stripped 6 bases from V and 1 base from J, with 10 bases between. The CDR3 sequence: CASSRDTSYEQYF. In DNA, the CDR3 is TGTGCCAGCAGCCGGGACACTTCCTACGAGCAGTACTTC.

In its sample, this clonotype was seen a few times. CDR3 loop: CSASSGTGDPYEQYF. The CDR3 coding sequence is TGCAGTGCGTCGTCCGGGACAGGGGACCCCTACGAGCAGTACTTC. The rearrangement links TRBV20-1 to TRBJ2-7, with TRBD1 matching 10 bases. Germline V gene lookup returns CDR1 DFQATT and CDR2 SNEGSKA (reference sequence). The V segment lost 6 bases and the J segment 2 bases; nucleotides outside the gene matches: 10. The CDR3 has 15 amino acids.

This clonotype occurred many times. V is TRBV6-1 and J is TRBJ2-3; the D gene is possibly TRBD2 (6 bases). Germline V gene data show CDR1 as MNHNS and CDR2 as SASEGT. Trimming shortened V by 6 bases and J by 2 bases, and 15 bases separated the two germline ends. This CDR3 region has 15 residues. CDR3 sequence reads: CASRFTAGFTDTQYF. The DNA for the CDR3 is TGTGCCAGCAGATTTACAGCGGGCTTCACAGATACGCAGTATTTT.

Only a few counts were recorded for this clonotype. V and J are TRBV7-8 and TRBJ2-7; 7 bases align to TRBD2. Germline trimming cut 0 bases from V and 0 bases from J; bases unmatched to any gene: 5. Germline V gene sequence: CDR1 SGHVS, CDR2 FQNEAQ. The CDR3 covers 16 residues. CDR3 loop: CASSLARSGTSYEQYF. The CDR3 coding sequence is TGTGCCAGCAGCTTAGCCAGAAGCGGGACCTCCTACGAGCAGTACTTC.

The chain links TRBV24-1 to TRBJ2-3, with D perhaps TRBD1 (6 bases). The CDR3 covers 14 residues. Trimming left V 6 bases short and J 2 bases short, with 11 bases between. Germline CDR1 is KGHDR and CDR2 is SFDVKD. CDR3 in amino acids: CATSHREITDTQYF. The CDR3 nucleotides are TGTGCCACCAGTCACAGGGAGATCACAGATACGCAGTATTTT.

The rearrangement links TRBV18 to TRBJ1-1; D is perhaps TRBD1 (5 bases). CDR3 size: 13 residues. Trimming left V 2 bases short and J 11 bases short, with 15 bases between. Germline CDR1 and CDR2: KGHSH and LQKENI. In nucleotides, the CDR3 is TGTGCCAGCTCACCAAAGGAAGGGGCGCGGGCTTTCTTT. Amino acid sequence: CASSPKEGARAFF.